The rows below give T cell receptor beta chains drawn from one sample of a study of response to subunit inactivated influenza vaccine. TCRdb re-called the RT-PCR reads through MiXCR, storing one row per CDR3 protein. The data contain approximately 500,000 distinct CDR3 sequences, approximately 14% of them singletons. The specimen was PBMCs from blood, collected 11 to 12 days after vaccination. The receptors shown here come from a middle-aged man who received an inactivated influenza vaccine. Both conserved end residues are part of each CDR3. A D gene is named only where the DNA matches it firmly. The listing skips clone size in some rows; elsewhere it reads once, few, many or a size class.

CDR3aa: CASSQLRQGNTGELFF
CDR3nt: TGTGCCAGCAGCCAACTTAGACAGGGCAACACCGGGGAGCTGTTTTTT
v_gene: TRBV3-1
j_gene: TRBJ2-2
abundance: few
d_gene: TRBD1

CDR3aa: CASSLSRGRELFF
CDR3nt: TGTGCCAGCAGTTTATCGAGGGGGCGGGAGCTGTTTTTT
v_gene: TRBV27
j_gene: TRBJ2-2
abundance: few
d_gene: TRBD1

CDR3aa: CASSFSGRGETQYF
CDR3nt: TGTGCCAGCAGTTTCTCTGGCCGGGGAGAGACCCAGTACTTC
v_gene: TRBV12-3/TRBV12-4
j_gene: TRBJ2-5
abundance: few
d_gene: -

CDR3aa: CAISPAGNEQFF
CDR3nt: TGTGCCATCAGTCCAGCGGGAAATGAGCAGTTCTTC
v_gene: TRBV10-3
j_gene: TRBJ2-1
abundance: few
d_gene: TRBD2

CDR3aa: CASRRSMDRGAYEQYF
CDR3nt: TGTGCCAGCAGACGCAGTATGGACAGGGGTGCCTACGAGCAGTACTTC
v_gene: TRBV6-5
j_gene: TRBJ2-7
abundance: many
d_gene: TRBD1

CDR3aa: CASSFSLGTSTDTQYF
CDR3nt: TGTGCCAGCAGCTTCTCTCTCGGGACTAGCACAGATACGCAGTATTTT
v_gene: TRBV7-6
j_gene: TRBJ2-3
abundance: few
d_gene: -

CDR3aa: CSALRGGSGTGELFF
CDR3nt: TGCAGTGCCCTTAGGGGGGGTTCGGGCACCGGGGAGCTGTTTTTT
v_gene: TRBV20-1
j_gene: TRBJ2-2
abundance: few
d_gene: -

CDR3aa: CASSAYRDRIIQETQYF
CDR3nt: TGTGCCAGCAGCGCCTACCGGGACAGGATTATACAAGAGACCCAGTACTTC
v_gene: TRBV7-8
j_gene: TRBJ2-5
abundance: -
d_gene: TRBD1

CDR3aa: CASSLKSSTYEQYF
CDR3nt: TGCGCCAGCAGCTTGAAATCTTCAACCTACGAGCAGTACTTC
v_gene: TRBV5-1
j_gene: TRBJ2-7
abundance: many
d_gene: -

CDR3aa: CSAKGTGLNEQFF
CDR3nt: TGCAGTGCTAAGGGGACAGGGCTCAATGAGCAGTTCTTC
v_gene: TRBV20-1
j_gene: TRBJ2-1
abundance: -
d_gene: TRBD1

CDR3aa: CAAGYISYEQYF
CDR3nt: TGTGCCGCCGGATATATTTCCTACGAGCAGTACTTC
v_gene: TRBV6-6
j_gene: TRBJ2-7
abundance: -
d_gene: -

CDR3aa: CASGAEYNEQFF
CDR3nt: TGTGCCAGCGGGGCTGAATACAATGAGCAGTTCTTC
v_gene: TRBV11-2
j_gene: TRBJ2-1
abundance: -
d_gene: -

CDR3aa: CSAETSGRVYNEQFF
CDR3nt: TGCAGTGCTGAGACTAGCGGGAGAGTATACAATGAGCAGTTCTTC
v_gene: TRBV20-1
j_gene: TRBJ2-1
abundance: few
d_gene: TRBD2

CDR3aa: CASTSLGGGSTGELFF
CDR3nt: TGCGCCAGCACCAGTCTGGGGGGAGGGAGCACCGGGGAGCTGTTTTTT
v_gene: TRBV5-1
j_gene: TRBJ2-2
abundance: -
d_gene: TRBD2

CDR3aa: CASSPGNLAGGRVEQYF
CDR3nt: TGTGCCAGCAGCCCCGGAAATCTAGCGGGAGGTCGCGTCGAGCAGTACTTC
v_gene: TRBV6-2/TRBV6-3
j_gene: TRBJ2-7
abundance: -
d_gene: TRBD2

CDR3aa: CASSYLTSGGKVPYNEQFF
CDR3nt: TGTGCCAGCAGTTACTTGACTAGCGGGGGTAAGGTCCCTTACAATGAGCAGTTCTTC
v_gene: TRBV6-5
j_gene: TRBJ2-1
abundance: -
d_gene: TRBD2

CDR3aa: CATTGTGELFF
CDR3nt: TGTGCCACCACGGGCACCGGGGAGCTGTTTTTT
v_gene: TRBV28
j_gene: TRBJ2-2
abundance: many
d_gene: -

CDR3aa: CASSFGVGNEQFF
CDR3nt: TGCGCCAGCAGCTTCGGAGTTGGCAATGAGCAGTTCTTC
v_gene: TRBV5-1
j_gene: TRBJ2-1
abundance: few
d_gene: -

CDR3aa: CASSSAGKVTEAFF
CDR3nt: TGTGCCAGCAGCTCGGCCGGGAAGGTTACTGAAGCTTTCTTT
v_gene: TRBV7-8
j_gene: TRBJ1-1
abundance: few
d_gene: -

CDR3aa: CASSLGHASLTDTQYF
CDR3nt: TGCGCCAGCAGCTTAGGCCACGCTTCCCTTACAGATACGCAGTATTTT
v_gene: TRBV5-1
j_gene: TRBJ2-3
abundance: -
d_gene: -

CDR3aa: CASTPETGANTEAFF
CDR3nt: TGTGCCAGCACCCCCGAGACTGGCGCGAACACTGAAGCTTTCTTT
v_gene: TRBV7-2
j_gene: TRBJ1-1
abundance: few
d_gene: -

CDR3aa: CASSDNVLTF
CDR3nt: TGTGCCAGCAGTGACAACGTCCTGACTTTC
v_gene: TRBV6-1
j_gene: TRBJ2-6
abundance: few
d_gene: -

CDR3aa: CASSSVSGPNSPLHF
CDR3nt: TGTGCCAGCAGTTCCGTTTCGGGCCCTAATTCACCCCTCCACTTT
v_gene: TRBV27
j_gene: TRBJ1-6
abundance: few
d_gene: -

CDR3aa: CASSQGEPQYF
CDR3nt: TGTGCCAGCAGTCAGGGGGAACCCCAGTACTTC
v_gene: TRBV12-3/TRBV12-4
j_gene: TRBJ2-5
abundance: few
d_gene: TRBD1

CDR3aa: CASSLTGREGYTF
CDR3nt: TGTGCCAGCAGCTTGACAGGCCGGGAGGGCTACACCTTC
v_gene: TRBV7-3
j_gene: TRBJ1-2
abundance: -
d_gene: -

CDR3aa: CASSKNRGEKLFF
CDR3nt: TGTGCCAGCAGCAAGAACAGGGGTGAAAAACTGTTTTTT
v_gene: TRBV3-1
j_gene: TRBJ1-4
abundance: -
d_gene: TRBD1

CDR3aa: CASRRDRDRGEQFF
CDR3nt: TGCGCCAGCAGACGGGACAGGGATAGGGGTGAGCAGTTCTTC
v_gene: TRBV5-1
j_gene: TRBJ2-1
abundance: -
d_gene: TRBD1

CDR3aa: CASSQDLTGGLGGYTF
CDR3nt: TGTGCCAGCAGCCAAGATCTGACCGGAGGACTTGGAGGCTACACCTTC
v_gene: TRBV4-2
j_gene: TRBJ1-2
abundance: -
d_gene: -

CDR3aa: CATRSGSGETQYF
CDR3nt: TGTGCCACTCGGAGCGGGAGCGGGGAGACCCAGTACTTC
v_gene: TRBV24-1
j_gene: TRBJ2-5
abundance: many
d_gene: TRBD2

CDR3aa: CASSSSYRVETQYF
CDR3nt: TGTGCCAGCAGTTCAAGTTACAGGGTTGAGACCCAGTACTTC
v_gene: TRBV28
j_gene: TRBJ2-5
abundance: -
d_gene: -

CDR3aa: CASSPPVGEQYF
CDR3nt: TGTGCCAGCAGTCCCCCCGTCGGCGAGCAGTACTTC
v_gene: TRBV6-2/TRBV6-3
j_gene: TRBJ2-7
abundance: -
d_gene: -

CDR3aa: CASSFPTTDTQYF
CDR3nt: TGTGCCAGCAGTTTCCCTACCACAGATACGCAGTATTTT
v_gene: TRBV27
j_gene: TRBJ2-3
abundance: few
d_gene: -

CDR3aa: CSARGLTGVSSYEQYF
CDR3nt: TGCAGTGCTAGAGGCTTGACAGGTGTCAGTTCCTACGAGCAGTACTTC
v_gene: TRBV20-1
j_gene: TRBJ2-7
abundance: -
d_gene: -

CDR3aa: CASSPRQGATTDTQYF
CDR3nt: TGTGCCAGCAGCCCTCGACAGGGGGCTACCACAGATACGCAGTATTTT
v_gene: TRBV9
j_gene: TRBJ2-3
abundance: few
d_gene: TRBD1

CDR3aa: CASSLDFGGRDTQYF
CDR3nt: TGTGCCAGCAGCTTAGATTTTGGCGGGAGAGATACGCAGTATTTT
v_gene: TRBV7-2
j_gene: TRBJ2-3
abundance: -
d_gene: TRBD2

CDR3aa: CSARLKPGLWQAYEQYF
CDR3nt: TGCAGTGCTAGACTTAAGCCGGGACTTTGGCAGGCCTACGAGCAGTACTTC
v_gene: TRBV20-1
j_gene: TRBJ2-7
abundance: -
d_gene: -

CDR3aa: CASSLDPRKHGNTGELFF
CDR3nt: TGTGCCAGCAGCTTAGATCCACGAAAACACGGAAACACCGGGGAGCTGTTTTTT
v_gene: TRBV5-5
j_gene: TRBJ2-2
abundance: -
d_gene: -

CDR3aa: CASSSPSGRRHEQYF
CDR3nt: TGTGCCAGCAGCAGTCCTTCCGGGCGCCGCCACGAGCAGTACTTC
v_gene: TRBV7-9
j_gene: TRBJ2-7
abundance: many
d_gene: -

CDR3aa: CASSLANLQGALWGTQYF
CDR3nt: TGTGCCAGCAGCTTAGCCAACTTACAGGGGGCGCTTTGGGGGACCCAGTACTTC
v_gene: TRBV7-8
j_gene: TRBJ2-5
abundance: few
d_gene: TRBD1

CDR3aa: CASSLQGETQYF
CDR3nt: TGTGCCAGCAGCCTTCAGGGTGAGACCCAGTACTTC
v_gene: TRBV7-9
j_gene: TRBJ2-5
abundance: many
d_gene: -

CDR3aa: CSVDPQNPTGTSGGAKFF
CDR3nt: TGCAGCGTTGACCCACAAAACCCAACCGGGACTAGCGGGGGGGCTAAGTTCTTC
v_gene: TRBV29-1
j_gene: TRBJ2-1
abundance: few
d_gene: TRBD2

CDR3aa: CSARDLFGQGTTEAFF
CDR3nt: TGCAGTGCTAGAGATCTTTTTGGACAGGGGACCACTGAAGCTTTCTTT
v_gene: TRBV20-1
j_gene: TRBJ1-1
abundance: few
d_gene: TRBD1

CDR3aa: CASRWDSSGYTF
CDR3nt: TGTGCCAGCAGGTGGGACAGCAGCGGCTACACCTTC
v_gene: TRBV7-2
j_gene: TRBJ1-2
abundance: few
d_gene: TRBD1

CDR3aa: CASSKTDGPYEQYF
CDR3nt: TGTGCCAGCAGCAAAACGGACGGTCCCTACGAGCAGTACTTC
v_gene: TRBV11-2
j_gene: TRBJ2-7
abundance: -
d_gene: -

CDR3aa: CASSQGLDYEQYF
CDR3nt: TGTGCCAGCAGCCAAGGACTTGACTACGAGCAGTACTTC
v_gene: TRBV3-1
j_gene: TRBJ2-7
abundance: few
d_gene: -

CDR3aa: CASRKAGEFYEQYF
CDR3nt: TGTGCCAGCAGGAAGGCGGGGGAGTTCTACGAGCAGTACTTC
v_gene: TRBV6-2/TRBV6-3
j_gene: TRBJ2-7
abundance: -
d_gene: TRBD2

CDR3aa: CASSYRGLQTQYF
CDR3nt: TGTGCCAGCAGTTACAGGGGGCTGCAGACCCAGTACTTC
v_gene: TRBV6-2/TRBV6-3
j_gene: TRBJ2-5
abundance: few
d_gene: TRBD1

CDR3aa: CASSDRSSYNSPLHF
CDR3nt: TGTGCCAGCTCCGACAGGAGCTCCTATAATTCACCCCTCCACTTT
v_gene: TRBV18
j_gene: TRBJ1-6
abundance: -
d_gene: -

CDR3aa: CASSVKAPWDTEAFF
CDR3nt: TGCGCCAGCAGCGTCAAAGCCCCCTGGGACACTGAAGCTTTCTTT
v_gene: TRBV5-1
j_gene: TRBJ1-1
abundance: -
d_gene: -

CDR3aa: CASSSDSVQDTQYF
CDR3nt: TGTGCCAGCTCATCCGACTCAGTGCAAGATACGCAGTATTTT
v_gene: TRBV18
j_gene: TRBJ2-3
abundance: -
d_gene: -

CDR3aa: CASSPTGVGEQFF
CDR3nt: TGTGCCAGCAGCCCCACAGGCGTTGGTGAGCAGTTCTTC
v_gene: TRBV7-9
j_gene: TRBJ2-1
abundance: many
d_gene: -

CDR3aa: CASSQVWGANTGELFF
CDR3nt: TGTGCCAGCAGCCAAGTATGGGGCGCGAACACCGGGGAGCTGTTTTTT
v_gene: TRBV3-1
j_gene: TRBJ2-2
abundance: -
d_gene: -

CDR3aa: CASSRSYGANVLTF
CDR3nt: TGTGCCAGCAGTCGCTCTTACGGGGCCAACGTCCTGACTTTC
v_gene: TRBV6-1
j_gene: TRBJ2-6
abundance: -
d_gene: -

CDR3aa: CSVVGAAYEQYF
CDR3nt: TGCAGCGTTGTAGGGGCGGCCTACGAGCAGTACTTC
v_gene: TRBV29-1
j_gene: TRBJ2-7
abundance: many
d_gene: -

CDR3aa: CASNPTTNTEAFF
CDR3nt: TGTGCCAGCAATCCGACAACGAACACTGAAGCTTTCTTT
v_gene: TRBV6-1
j_gene: TRBJ1-1
abundance: many
d_gene: -

CDR3aa: CASSLWVGRGTGELFF
CDR3nt: TGCGCCAGCAGCTTATGGGTAGGGCGCGGCACCGGGGAGCTGTTTTTT
v_gene: TRBV5-1
j_gene: TRBJ2-2
abundance: -
d_gene: -

CDR3aa: CASRRVGGADTDTQYF
CDR3nt: TGTGCCAGCAGACGTGTCGGGGGGGCCGACACAGATACGCAGTATTTT
v_gene: TRBV6-2/TRBV6-3
j_gene: TRBJ2-3
abundance: few
d_gene: TRBD2

CDR3aa: CASSQEGRSSYNEQFF
CDR3nt: TGCGCCAGCAGCCAAGAGGGACGGAGCTCCTACAATGAGCAGTTCTTC
v_gene: TRBV4-3
j_gene: TRBJ2-1
abundance: -
d_gene: -

CDR3aa: CASSSGSGGSSTDTQYF
CDR3nt: TGTGCCAGCAGTTCCGGAAGCGGGGGGTCTAGCACAGATACGCAGTATTTT
v_gene: TRBV12-3/TRBV12-4
j_gene: TRBJ2-3
abundance: many
d_gene: TRBD2

CDR3aa: CASSQGGTNTGELFF
CDR3nt: TGTGCCAGCAGTCAGGGGGGAACGAACACCGGGGAGCTGTTTTTT
v_gene: TRBV2
j_gene: TRBJ2-2
abundance: -
d_gene: -